A selection of T cell receptor beta chains follows, all from one sample in a study of T-cell reconstitution after alpha-beta-depleted transplantation in children. TCRdb reprocessed the PCR reads via MiXCR and lists one record per CDR3 protein. There are about 980,000 distinct CDR3 sequences in the sample; roughly 29% occur only once, and roughly 30% lies in the top ten. The sequenced sample was PBMCs, mostly from graft donor cells, obtained 360 days after TCRalphabeta/CD19-depleted stem cell transplant. The receptors come from a boy under two years old who had a stem cell transplant for SCID, so the T cells may come from the graft donor. Both conserved end residues are part of each CDR3. The order of the fields is V gene, D gene, J gene, clone size, CDR3 protein, CDR3 DNA. D genes are given only for firm matches. Not every row has a clone size; where given, it reads once, few, many or a size class.

TRBV4-1	-	TRBJ1-5	-	CASSQDQQYSNQPQHF	TGCGCCAGCAGCCAAGATCAGCAGTATAGCAATCAGCCCCAGCATTTT
TRBV5-1	TRBD2	TRBJ2-7	-	CASSLPRGDEQYF	TGCGCCAGCAGCTTGCCCCGGGGGGACGAGCAGTACTTC
TRBV3-1	TRBD1	TRBJ1-1	-	CASSQETGGWTEAFF	TGTGCCAGCAGCCAAGAAACAGGGGGATGGACTGAAGCTTTCTTT
TRBV12-3/TRBV12-4	-	TRBJ2-7	-	CASSLGSTVSYEQYF	TGTGCCAGCAGTTTGGGCAGCACCGTTTCCTACGAGCAGTACTTC
TRBV2	TRBD2	TRBJ2-4	-	CASKKIAGEYSKNIQYF	TGTGCCAGCAAGAAAATAGCGGGGGAGTATAGTAAAAACATTCAGTACTTC
TRBV28	-	TRBJ2-3	-	CASSFIGRTDTQYF	TGTGCCAGCAGTTTTATTGGGCGCACAGATACGCAGTATTTT
TRBV11-2	-	TRBJ2-1	-	CASSLDRSAVLVSGQFF	TGTGCCAGCAGCTTAGATCGGAGCGCGGTTTTGGTGTCGGGGCAGTTCTTC
TRBV28	TRBD1	TRBJ1-4	-	CASGTGVKEKLFF	TGTGCCAGCGGTACAGGGGTCAAGGAAAAACTGTTTTTT
TRBV11-2	-	TRBJ1-2	-	CASSRPDSYGYTF	TGTGCCAGCAGCCGACCGGACAGCTATGGCTACACCTTC
TRBV10-3	-	TRBJ2-1	-	CAISEAATSYNEQFF	TGTGCCATCAGTGAGGCGGCTACCTCCTACAATGAGCAGTTCTTC
TRBV2	TRBD2	TRBJ2-1	few	CATDSGGLDYNEQFF	TGTGCCACCGATAGCGGGGGGCTGGATTACAATGAGCAGTTCTTC
TRBV20-1	-	TRBJ1-6	-	CSGGASNSPLHF	TGCAGTGGGGGGGCGAGTAATTCACCCCTCCACTTT
TRBV5-1	-	TRBJ2-4	many	CASSLVVGAKNIQYF	TGCGCCAGCAGCTTGGTAGTCGGGGCCAAAAACATTCAGTACTTC
TRBV5-1	-	TRBJ1-5	-	CASSLVWREGNQPQHF	TGCGCCAGCAGCTTGGTGTGGAGGGAGGGCAATCAGCCCCAGCATTTT
TRBV29-1	-	TRBJ1-3	-	CSVLDRGGNTIYF	TGCAGCGTACTCGACCGGGGAGGAAACACCATATATTTT
TRBV3-1	-	TRBJ2-4	few	CASSQFLRDIQYF	TGTGCCAGCAGCCAGTTCCTTAGGGACATTCAGTACTTC
TRBV12-3/TRBV12-4	TRBD2	TRBJ2-7	few	CASSPASGGAYEQYF	TGTGCCAGCAGTCCAGCTAGCGGGGGAGCCTACGAGCAGTACTTC
TRBV20-1	-	TRBJ2-3	-	CSARPRDWMITDTQYF	TGCAGTGCTAGGCCCAGGGACTGGATGATCACAGATACGCAGTATTTT
TRBV4-1	-	TRBJ2-5	-	CASSQLPAGPKETQYF	TGCGCCAGCAGCCAACTCCCGGCTGGACCCAAGGAGACCCAGTACTTC
TRBV11-1	TRBD1	TRBJ2-5	-	CATIPEGTGFLEGTQYF	TGTGCCACCATTCCTGAGGGGACAGGATTCCTTGAAGGGACCCAGTACTTC
TRBV12-3/TRBV12-4	-	TRBJ2-6	-	CASSLQATGANVLTF	TGTGCCAGCAGTTTACAGGCTACTGGGGCCAACGTCCTGACTTTC
TRBV5-1	-	TRBJ2-3	-	CASSYPRGPQGADTQYF	TGCGCCAGCAGCTATCCTCGCGGACCCCAGGGCGCAGATACGCAGTATTTT
TRBV5-1	TRBD1	TRBJ2-7	-	CASSLEGQRYEQYF	TGCGCCAGCAGCTTGGAGGGACAGCGATACGAGCAGTACTTC
TRBV7-2	TRBD1	TRBJ1-2	once	CASSLHKGQAYGYTF	TGTGCCAGCAGCTTACACAAGGGACAGGCCTATGGCTACACCTTC
TRBV27	TRBD1	TRBJ1-4	few	CASSNDRVNEKLFF	TGTGCCAGCAGTAACGACAGGGTGAATGAAAAACTGTTTTTT
TRBV28	TRBD2	TRBJ2-7	once	CASSFGGEGYEQYF	TGTGCCAGCAGTTTTGGTGGGGAGGGATACGAGCAGTACTTC
TRBV4-1	-	TRBJ1-2	-	CASSQFRTEVYGYTF	TGCGCCAGCAGCCAATTTCGCACTGAAGTTTATGGCTACACCTTC
TRBV11-2	TRBD2	TRBJ2-7	few	CASSLSGGPIYEQYF	TGTGCCAGCAGCTTGTCGGGAGGGCCCATCTACGAGCAGTACTTC
TRBV7-9	-	TRBJ1-1	many	CASSFAVNTEAFF	TGTGCCAGCAGCTTCGCGGTGAACACTGAAGCTTTCTTT
TRBV20-1	-	TRBJ1-6	-	CSAIYPPDGLLYNSPLHF	TGCAGTGCCATATATCCCCCGGACGGACTACTCTATAATTCACCCCTCCACTTT
TRBV29-1	-	TRBJ2-3	-	CSANWRGPEDTQYF	TGCAGCGCCAACTGGCGGGGCCCCGAAGATACGCAGTATTTT
TRBV27	-	TRBJ2-7	-	CASSLLQGPLYEQYF	TGTGCCAGCAGTTTGTTACAGGGACCTCTTTACGAGCAGTACTTC
TRBV20-1	TRBD1	TRBJ2-1	-	CSARPAGQDLWNEQFF	TGCAGTGCTAGACCGGCCGGACAGGATTTGTGGAATGAGCAGTTCTTC
TRBV3-1	TRBD1	TRBJ1-3	-	CASSFLGTGGLSGNTIYF	TGTGCCAGCAGTTTCCTCGGGACAGGGGGTTTATCTGGAAACACCATATATTTT
TRBV7-2	-	TRBJ2-1	-	CASSRARSSYNEQFF	TGTGCCAGCAGCCGAGCTCGGAGCTCCTACAATGAGCAGTTCTTC
TRBV7-9	TRBD1	TRBJ1-2	-	CASSSRDRSGYGYTF	TGTGCCAGCAGCTCCCGGGACAGGTCGGGCTATGGCTACACCTTC
TRBV10-3	-	TRBJ2-5	few	CAISDWEWRETQYF	TGTGCCATCAGTGATTGGGAGTGGAGGGAGACCCAGTACTTC
TRBV12-3/TRBV12-4	-	TRBJ1-1	many	CASSPRYTEAFF	TGTGCCAGCTCACCACGGTACACTGAAGCTTTCTTT
TRBV20-1	-	TRBJ2-7	-	CSAGIRDGLTYEQYF	TGCAGTGCTGGAATCCGGGACGGACTTACCTACGAGCAGTACTTC
TRBV9	TRBD1	TRBJ2-2	-	CASSITDRGQHTGELFF	TGTGCCAGCAGCATAACCGACAGGGGACAACACACCGGGGAGCTGTTTTTT
TRBV28	-	TRBJ2-1	many	CASTVPGYNEQFF	TGTGCCAGCACCGTTCCGGGCTACAATGAGCAGTTCTTC